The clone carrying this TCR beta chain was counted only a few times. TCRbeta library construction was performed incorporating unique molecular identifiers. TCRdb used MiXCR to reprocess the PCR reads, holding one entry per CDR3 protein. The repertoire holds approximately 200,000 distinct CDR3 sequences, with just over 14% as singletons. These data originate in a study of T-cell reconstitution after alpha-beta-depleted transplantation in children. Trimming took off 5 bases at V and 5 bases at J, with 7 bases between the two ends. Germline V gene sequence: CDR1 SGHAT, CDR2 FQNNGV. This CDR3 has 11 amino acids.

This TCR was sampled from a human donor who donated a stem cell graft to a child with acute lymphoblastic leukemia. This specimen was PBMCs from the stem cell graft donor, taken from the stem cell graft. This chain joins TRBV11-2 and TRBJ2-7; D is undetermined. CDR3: CASSILDEQYF. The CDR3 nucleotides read TGTGCCAGCAGCATTCTAGACGAGCAGTACTTC.